The next 19 T cell receptor beta chains were all read from a single sample in a study of blood T cell repertoires in COVID-19 (dated by TCRdb to 2020 to 2021). The library was built by means of the immunoSEQ multiplex PCR assay. Here the immuneACCESS table is served through TCRdb, limited to in-frame sequences with V and J called. Missing clones are a known gap in these copies; in checked studies unresolved V genes cover under half, and the rest lacks a known reason. The sample table lists about 380,000 clones, approximately 89% of them with a count of one. The ten most abundant clones make up 1.3% of the sample. The sample comprised PBMCs or T cells enriched from blood (not recorded which). The receptor source for this set is a man aged 25 to 40 who had recovered from COVID-19.

This clone occurred many times. This rearrangement joins TRBV19 to TRBJ1-5; D is uncertain. Germline assignment: CDR1 LNHDA and CDR2 SQIVND (reference sequence). Trimming removed 2 bases from V and 0 bases from J, with 11 bases in between. The CDR3 consists of 16 residues. The CDR3 sequence: CASSIIRGYSNQPQHF. CDR3 coding DNA: TGTGCCAGTAGTATAATACGGGGTTATAGCAATCAGCCCCAGCATTTT.

The chain couples TRBV9 to TRBJ2-7, with a possible D match to TRBD2 (6 bases). The CDR3 sequence is 15 residues long. Germline V gives CDR1 SGDLS, CDR2 YYNGEE. V was shortened by 1 base and J by 5 bases, with 16 bases between the two germline ends. The CDR3 DNA is TGTGCCAGCAGCGTACTTGGATTGGGGGGTGACGAGCAGTACTTC. It specifies CASSVLGLGGDEQYF. The entire variable domain, with the rest obtained from reference TRBV9 and TRBJ2-7, is as follows: DSGVTQTPKHLITATGQRVTLRCSPRSGDLSVYWYQQSLDQGLQFLIQYYNGEERAKGNILERFSAQQFPDLHSELNLSSLELGDSALYFCASSVLGLGGDEQYFGPGTRLTVT.

This clone was recorded once. The V and J genes are TRBV4-1 and TRBJ2-7, with TRBD2 identical over 8 bases. Germline lookup yields CDR1 MGHRA and CDR2 YSYEKL. V lost 2 bases, J lost 3 bases, and 12 bases stayed unmatched. This CDR3 has 17 amino acids. The CDR3 bases are TGCGCCAGCAGCCAACCCAAACTAGCGGAGTACGACTACGAGCAGTACTTC. Encoded protein: CASSQPKLAEYDYEQYF.

The rearrangement joins TRBV9 to TRBJ1-1, with no clear D. In germline, CDR1 is SGDLS, CDR2 YYNGEE. The CDR3 is 13 amino acids. Trimming pared 2 bases from V and 4 bases from J, leaving 9 bases between. DNA for the CDR3: TGTGCCAGCAGCGTTTTTGGAGGCACTGAAGCTTTCTTT. This codes for CASSVFGGTEAFF.

The chain employs TRBV9 and TRBJ2-1; the D gene is possibly TRBD1 (5 bases). There are 15 residues in the CDR3. In germline, CDR1 is SGDLS, CDR2 YYNGEE. Trimming left V 0 bases short and J 3 bases short, with 10 bases between. The CDR3 DNA follows: TGTGCCAGCAGCGTAGCCCCAGGGATCTACAATGAGCAGTTCTTC. Translated: CASSVAPGIYNEQFF.

The chain couples TRBV5-1 to TRBJ2-2; D may be TRBD1 (6 bases). CDR1 is SGHRS and CDR2 is YFSETQ in the germline V gene. The CDR3 sequence is 14 residues long. The V gene lost 4 bases and the J gene lost 8 bases, with 15 bases spanning the gap. CDR3 in amino acids: CASSPTGVEGELFF. In DNA form, the CDR3 reads TGCGCCAGCAGCCCGACAGGAGTGGAGGGGGAGCTGTTTTTT.

The chain employs TRBV12-3 or TRBV12-4 and TRBJ2-7; 7 nucleotides match TRBD1. The CDR3 is made up of 13 amino acids. Germline trimming cut 2 bases from V and 3 bases from J; bases unmatched to any gene: 1. The CDR3 DNA is TGTGCCAGCAGTTTACCAGGGGGCTACGAGCAGTACTTC. It codes for CASSLPGGYEQYF.

This clone was detected once. The J gene is TRBJ1-3, the V gene TRBV6-1; no reliable D call. The V gene's germline CDR1 is MNHNS and CDR2 SASEGT. Between the trimmed V and J ends, which lost 1 base and 4 bases, there was a span of 8 bases. CDR3 size: 14 residues. CDR3 sequence: CASSEVGRGNTIYF. The DNA for the CDR3 is TGTGCCAGCAGTGAAGTAGGGAGGGGAAACACCATATATTTT.

The chain is built from TRBV3-1 (or the pseudogene TRBV3-2) and TRBJ2-2, with TRBD2 identical over 13 bases. The CDR3 has 18 residues. Germline V gene lookup returns CDR1 LGHDT and CDR2 YNNKEL (reference sequence). V lost 4 bases to trimming and J lost 0 bases; unmatched junction nucleotides: 5. The CDR3 here is CASSRLLAGGANTGELFF. For the CDR3, the DNA is TGTGCCAGCAGCCGCCTACTAGCGGGGGGGGCGAACACCGGGGAGCTGTTTTTT.

This chain connects TRBV9 to TRBJ1-4, with 10 positions matching TRBD1. Germline trimming cut 2 bases from V and 6 bases from J; bases unmatched to any gene: 7. Germline CDR1 reads SGDLS; CDR2 reads YYNGEE. This CDR3 region has 16 residues. The CDR3, as DNA: TGTGCCAGCAGCGTGGGGACAGGGGTAGAGGATGAAAAACTGTTTTTT. This encodes CASSVGTGVEDEKLFF. The full variable domain, with the rest looked up from reference TRBV9 and TRBJ1-4, is DSGVTQTPKHLITATGQRVTLRCSPRSGDLSVYWYQQSLDQGLQFLIQYYNGEERAKGNILERFSAQQFPDLHSELNLSSLELGDSALYFCASSVGTGVEDEKLFFGSGTQLSVL.

The rearrangement uses TRBV30 and TRBJ1-4, with 7 bases aligning to TRBD1. The CDR3 runs to 13 residues. The junction had 6 bases not matched to a gene; V was cut back by 5 bases and J by 6 bases. Looked up from germline, CDR1 is GTSNPN and CDR2 is SVGIG (reference sequence). The CDR3 spells CAWAGQSYEKLFF. The CDR3, as DNA: TGTGCCTGGGCGGGACAGTCCTATGAAAAACTGTTTTTT.

The chain couples TRBV6-5 to TRBJ1-4, with D perhaps matching TRBD1 (5 bases). The CDR3 runs to 14 residues. The germline V and J ends were trimmed by 5 bases and 7 bases, with 14 bases remaining between them. Germline V gives CDR1 MNHEY, CDR2 SVGAGI. CDR3 sequence (DNA): TGTGCCAGCAGTACCCCGGGGGGGAGTGAAAAACTGTTTTTT. Its translation: CASSTPGGSEKLFF.

The chain combines TRBV6-5 with TRBJ1-2; 9 bases agree with TRBD1. Germline V lookup: CDR1 MNHEY, CDR2 SVGAGI. V lost 5 bases, J lost 7 bases, and 8 bases stayed unmatched. There are 14 residues in the CDR3. The CDR3 DNA follows: TGTGCCAGCAGTATAAAGGGACAGGGAATTGGCTACACCTTC. Its protein product is CASSIKGQGIGYTF.

This clone was picked up one time. Distinct nucleotide sequences in the sample also encode this CDR3. This chain joins TRBV4-1 and TRBJ2-7, with D tentatively TRBD2 (6 bases). This CDR3 is 13 amino acids long. Between the trimmed V and J ends, which lost 3 bases and 4 bases, there was a span of 10 bases. Germline V gene data show CDR1 as MGHRA and CDR2 as YSYEKL. The CDR3 DNA is TGCGCCAGCAGCCAGGGGGAGGTGTACGAGCAGTACTTC. Translated: CASSQGEVYEQYF.

This sequence joins TRBV19 and TRBJ1-3, with D unresolved. Trimming left V 6 bases short and J 0 bases short, with 27 bases between. Germline CDR1 reads LNHDA; CDR2 reads SQIVND (reference sequence). This CDR3 region has 20 residues. CDR3 in DNA: TGTGCCAGTAGGCTTTATGCCCGATACTTCGGGGAGAACTCTGGAAACACCATATATTTT. Amino acid sequence: CASRLYARYFGENSGNTIYF.

This chain connects TRBV19 to TRBJ2-2; TRBD2 is a possible D gene (6 bases). The V and J ends lost 2 bases and 4 bases respectively, with 14 bases between them. This CDR3 region has 16 residues. Germline loops: CDR1 LNHDA, CDR2 SQIVND (reference sequence). This chain's CDR3 is CASSIRDPGGTGELFF. The CDR3 nucleotides are TGTGCCAGTAGTATACGAGACCCCGGGGGCACCGGGGAGCTGTTTTTT.

This clone has only a few counts. V gene TRBV7-2 combines with J gene TRBJ1-5; 7 nucleotides agree with TRBD1. This CDR3 region has 15 residues. V gave up 3 bases and J gave up 2 bases; unmatched junction bases: 4. CDR1 SGHTA and CDR2 FQGNSA come from the germline V gene. The CDR3 protein is CASSLKGQGNQPQHF. CDR3 bases: TGTGCCAGCAGCTTGAAAGGACAGGGCAATCAGCCCCAGCATTTT.

This chain links TRBV28 with TRBJ1-2; D uncertain. Deletions cut 2 bases from V and 0 bases from J, with 7 bases between. CDR3 length equals 14 residues. Germline lookup yields CDR1 MDHEN and CDR2 SYDVKM. Here the CDR3 reads CASSLRVTNYGYTF. The CDR3, as DNA: TGTGCCAGCAGTTTACGGGTCACTAACTATGGCTACACCTTC.

This clone was seen a single time. The rearrangement links TRBV19 to TRBJ2-3; no definite D call. CDR1 is LNHDA and CDR2 is SQIVND in the germline V gene (reference sequence). Trimming stripped 6 bases from V and 3 bases from J, with 10 bases between. The CDR3 consists of 13 residues. The CDR3 nucleotides are TGTGCCAGTAGGACACCCTCAACAGATACGCAGTATTTT. Translating gives CASRTPSTDTQYF.